These 10 T cell receptor beta chains came from one sample sequenced in a study of T cells after yellow fever vaccination. TCRdb reprocessed the 5' RACE reads with MiXCR, giving one entry per CDR3 protein. Seen here are 100,000 to 150,000 distinct CDR3 sequences, roughly 15% observed once, and the top ten hold roughly two fifths. The sequences come from CD8+ T cells sorted from PBMCs, collected 5 days after the yellow fever booster vaccination. These TCRs come from a man younger than 35 who received the YFV17D yellow fever vaccine.

This clonotype has more than one count but fewer than ten. V is TRBV19 and J is TRBJ1-1; D is unclear. Germline-derived CDR1 and CDR2 are LNHDA and SQIVND (reference sequence). This CDR3 contains 15 residues. V was shortened by 8 bases and J by 7 bases, with 23 bases between the two germline ends. CDR3 nucleotide sequence: TGTGCCAGTGGACCCCTTCGGACCGCCGTCGATGAAGCTTTCTTT. It translates to CASGPLRTAVDEAFF. The whole variable domain, filled in from reference TRBV19 and TRBJ1-1, reads DGGITQSPKYLFRKEGQNVTLSCEQNLNHDAMYWYRQDPGQGLRLIYYSQIVNDFQKGDIAEGYSVSREKKESFPLTVTSAQKNPTAFYLCASGPLRTAVDEAFFGQGTRLTVV.

This clonotype was detected many times. The chain links TRBV3-1 to TRBJ2-1; D is perhaps TRBD2 (5 bases). CDR1 is LGHDT and CDR2 is YNNKEL in the germline V gene (reference sequence). Trimming removed 0 bases at V and 0 bases at J, with 6 bases between. The CDR3 loop spans 15 amino acids. CDR3 loop: CASSQDGSSYNEQFF. The CDR3 nucleotides read TGTGCCAGCAGCCAAGATGGGAGCTCCTACAATGAGCAGTTCTTC.

This clonotype was found a few times. At one of its ends the junction is not consistent with the germline gene, which may arise from a read error. The chain links TRBV7-7 to TRBJ1-3, with D unresolved. This CDR3 spans 15 amino acids. Germline V gives CDR1 SSHAT, CDR2 FNYEAQ (reference sequence). The CDR3 region has the DNA TGTGCTAGCAGCTTATCGGGGTTATTTGGAAACACCATATATTTT. Encoded protein: CASSLSGLFGNTIYF.

There are a few counts of this clonotype. The chain couples TRBV20-1 to TRBJ2-7; TRBD1 aligns across 7 bases. V shed 3 bases, J shed 6 bases, and the junction held 11 bases outside the gene matches. Per the germline V gene, CDR1 is DFQATT and CDR2 is SNEGSKA (reference sequence). The CDR3 consists of 14 residues. The CDR3 nucleotides read TGCAGTGCTAGGAGCGACAGGGTCGAGAGCGAGCAGTACGTC. Protein: CSARSDRVESEQYV.

The gene calls are TRBV30 and TRBJ1-1; possibly TRBD1 for D (5 bases). V was trimmed by 0 bases and J by 4 bases, leaving 9 bases between them. CDR3 length: 13 amino acids. Germline V CDR1 and CDR2: GTSNPN, SVGIG (reference sequence). CDR3 loop: CAWSVTGGTEAFF. For the CDR3, the DNA is TGTGCCTGGAGTGTAACGGGGGGCACTGAAGCTTTCTTT.

V usage is TRBV7-8 and J usage is TRBJ2-1, with D perhaps TRBD2 (5 bases). The V end lost 0 bases, the J end lost 0 bases, and 9 bases lay between the germline ends. Germline CDR1 is SGHVS and CDR2 is FQNEAQ. This CDR3 region has 16 residues. CDR3 residues: CASSLAVGSSYNEQFF. CDR3 nucleotides: TGTGCCAGCAGCTTAGCCGTAGGGAGCTCCTACAATGAGCAGTTCTTC.

The chain links TRBV11-2 to TRBJ1-2; 10 bases are a match to TRBD1. The CDR3 has 15 amino acids. The V gene end was trimmed by 4 bases and the J gene end by 2 bases; junction bases not matched to a gene: 4. The germline CDR1 and CDR2 sequences are SGHAT and FQNNGV. The CDR3 DNA follows: TGTGCCAGCAGCTCTCCGGGACAGGGGAACTATGGCTACACCTTC. Its protein is CASSSPGQGNYGYTF.

This clonotype was seen a few times. The chain is built from TRBV6-1 and TRBJ2-5; 7 nucleotides line up with TRBD2. Germline assignment: CDR1 MNHNS and CDR2 SASEGT. The CDR3 is 14 amino acids. The junction had 8 bases not matched to a gene; V was cut back by 6 bases and J by 4 bases. The CDR3 protein is CASRPPGLRETQYF. The DNA for the CDR3 is TGTGCCAGCAGGCCCCCGGGACTAAGAGAGACCCAGTACTTC.

This clonotype came up a few times. The chain joins TRBV6-4 to TRBJ2-5; the D is unclear. The ends were cut back, 3 bases at V and 4 bases at J, with 12 bases in the middle. Per the germline V gene, CDR1 is MRHNA and CDR2 is SNTAGT. This CDR3 is 14 amino acids long. This CDR3 reads CASSEDGEAETQYF. In nucleotides, the CDR3 is TGTGCCAGCAGTGAAGACGGCGAAGCAGAGACCCAGTACTTC.

This clonotype was detected only a few times. The genes are TRBV27 and TRBJ2-5; D unclear. CDR3 size: 11 residues. The V gene lost 6 bases and the J gene lost 4 bases, with 6 bases spanning the gap. Germline V gene data show CDR1 as MNHEY and CDR2 as SMNVEV (reference sequence). DNA for the CDR3: TGTGCCAGCAGCACGGGAGAGACCCAGTACTTC. Translating gives CASSTGETQYF.